The 25 T cell receptor beta chains reported below all come from one sample, sequenced in a study of cytomegalovirus exposure and HLA in healthy donors. TCRdb's table, derived via immunoSEQ multiplex PCR, lists solely in-frame clones and lacks some. Here the sample spans 180,000 or so clones, around 83% being singletons. The material sequenced was PBMCs. These receptors were obtained from a woman in her twenties or thirties in good health and CMV-seropositive.

The chain links TRBV28 to TRBJ2-7; possibly TRBD1 for D (6 bases). This CDR3 is built from 14 residues. Germline assignment: CDR1 MDHEN and CDR2 SYDVKM. Trimming took off 6 bases at V and 2 bases at J, with 14 bases between the two ends. CDR3 bases: TGTGCCAGCAGCTCCCCCGGGACACCCTACGAGCAGTACTTC. It encodes CASSSPGTPYEQYF. The whole variable domain, filled in from reference TRBV28 and TRBJ2-7, reads DVKVTQSSRYLVKRTGEKVFLECVQDMDHENMFWYRQDPGLGLRLIYFSYDVKMKEKGDIPEGYSVSREKKERFSLILESASTNQTSMYLCASSSPGTPYEQYFGPGTRLTVT.

The CDR3 region has the DNA TGTGCCAGCAGCGCTCCGGGACAGGGGGCTTCTCAGCCCCAGCATTTT. Amino acid sequence: CASSAPGQGASQPQHF. This sequence joins TRBV9 and TRBJ1-5; TRBD1 agrees at 12 bases. The CDR3 is made up of 16 amino acids. Germline V gene data show CDR1 as SGDLS and CDR2 as YYNGEE. V was pared by 3 bases and J by 6 bases, with 7 bases of the junction left unmatched.

The chain combines TRBV28 with TRBJ2-1; D possibly corresponds to TRBD2 (5 bases). V was cut by 5 bases and J by 5 bases, with 13 bases left in between. The length of the CDR3 is 14 residues. Germline values: CDR1 MDHEN, CDR2 SYDVKM. The CDR3 DNA reads as TGTGCCAGCAGTCGGCCCAGGCGGGACAATGAGCAGTTCTTC. This gives the protein CASSRPRRDNEQFF.

The chain combines TRBV7-2 with TRBJ2-7; 10 bases match TRBD2. Germline assignment: CDR1 SGHTA and CDR2 FQGNSA. The CDR3 contains 16 residues. V lost 7 bases and J lost 3; bases outside the gene matches: 12. The DNA of the CDR3 is TGTGCCAGCACCCCCGACCTACTAGCGGGAAGCTACGAGCAGTACTTC. Protein product: CASTPDLLAGSYEQYF.

J is TRBJ1-2 and V is TRBV5-6; TRBD1 matches 8 bases. V dropped 0 bases and J dropped 8; count of bases not matched to a gene: 6. This CDR3 comprises 14 residues. Germline CDR1 SGHDT, CDR2 YYEEEE. As DNA, the CDR3 is TGTGCCAGCAGCTTGGGACAGGGGCTAGGAGGCTACACCTTC. This sequence encodes CASSLGQGLGGYTF.

The J gene is TRBJ2-1, the V gene TRBV9; 9 nucleotides agree with TRBD2. CDR3 length equals 19 residues. CDR1 SGDLS and CDR2 YYNGEE come from the germline V gene. V dropped 4 bases and J dropped 0; count of bases not matched to a gene: 14. The CDR3 DNA follows: TGTGCCAGCAGCTCGCGGGGTAGCGGGAGAGGGGGCTCCTACAATGAGCAGTTCTTC. Protein sequence: CASSSRGSGRGGSYNEQFF.

The V gene is TRBV25-1, the J gene TRBJ2-1; 11 nucleotides match TRBD2. This CDR3 contains 16 residues. Germline V gives CDR1 MGHDK, CDR2 SYGVNS. Losses at the gene ends were 1 base for V and 8 bases for J; bases not matched to a gene: 7. CDR3 in amino acids: CASSEWGSGRAYEQFF. CDR3 DNA: TGTGCCAGCAGTGAATGGGGTAGCGGGAGGGCCTATGAGCAGTTCTTC.

The rearrangement uses TRBV29-1 and TRBJ2-5, with D possibly being TRBD1 (5 bases). The CDR3 is made up of 14 amino acids. Germline V gives CDR1 SQVTM, CDR2 ANQGSEA. V gave up 6 bases and J gave up 2 bases, with 16 bases separating them. CDR3 amino acids: CSVKSPTVQETQYF. As DNA, the CDR3 is TGCAGCGTAAAGAGCCCGACAGTTCAAGAGACCCAGTACTTC.

This clone was found a few times. J is TRBJ2-7 and V is TRBV2, with unresolved D. There are 13 residues in the CDR3. The ends were cut back, 3 bases at V and 3 bases at J, with 9 bases in the middle. Looked up from germline, CDR1 is SNHLY and CDR2 is FYNNEI. CDR3 loop: CASSEASVYEQYF. Written as DNA, the CDR3 is TGTGCCAGCAGTGAGGCCTCTGTCTACGAGCAGTACTTC. The full variable domain, its missing parts supplied by reference TRBV2 and TRBJ2-7, is EPEVTQTPSHQVTQMGQEVILRCVPISNHLYFYWYRQILGQKVEFLVSFYNNEISEKSEIFDDQFSVERPDGSNFTLKIRSTKLEDSAMYFCASSEASVYEQYFGPGTRLTVT.

The V and J genes are TRBV15 and TRBJ1-4; D might be TRBD1 (5 bases). This CDR3 has 14 residues. V lost 5 bases and J lost 8, with 15 bases in between. Germline values: CDR1 LNHNV, CDR2 YYDKDF (reference sequence). CDR3 amino acids: CATSDRQPWEKLFF. The DNA of the CDR3 is TGTGCCACCAGCGATCGACAGCCTTGGGAAAAACTGTTTTTT.

The V and J genes are TRBV7-9 and TRBJ1-2, with D possibly TRBD1 on 5 matching bases. CDR1 is SEHNR, CDR2 FQNEAQ, per germline (reference sequence). The CDR3 spans 16 residues. The germline V and J ends were trimmed by 1 base and 3 bases, with 15 bases remaining between them. CDR3 amino acids: CASSLVSSPGYYGYTF. The CDR3 DNA sequence: TGTGCCAGCAGCTTAGTTTCTTCCCCAGGGTACTATGGCTACACCTTC.

The chain has TRBV9 and TRBJ2-1; 9 bases are shared with TRBD2. The CDR3 consists of 17 residues. The V and J ends lost 3 bases and 4 bases, in that order; junction bases with no gene match: 11. Germline V CDR1 and CDR2: SGDLS, YYNGEE. CDR3 sequence reads: CASSGTRETSGYNEQFF. DNA of the CDR3: TGTGCCAGCAGCGGTACGCGTGAGACTAGCGGTTACAATGAGCAGTTCTTC.

The chain has TRBV7-8 and TRBJ1-5; TRBD1 matches at 7 bases. Germline V gives CDR1 SGHVS, CDR2 FQNEAQ. V was pared by 1 base and J by 4 bases, with 4 bases of the junction left unmatched. The CDR3 totals 15 residues. CDR3 sequence reads: CASSLGEGANQPQHF. The CDR3 DNA reads as TGTGCCAGCAGCTTAGGAGAGGGGGCTAATCAGCCCCAGCATTTT. Full variable domain (outside the CDR3, taken from reference TRBV7-8 and TRBJ1-5): GAGVSQSPRYKVAKRGQDVALRCDPISGHVSLFWYQQALGQGPEFLTYFQNEAQLDKSGLPSDRFFAERPEGSVSTLKIQRTQQEDSAVYLCASSLGEGANQPQHFGDGTRLSIL.

The chain recombines TRBV28 with TRBJ2-7; D perhaps matches TRBD1 (6 bases). From germline, CDR1 is MDHEN and CDR2 SYDVKM. This CDR3 is built from 16 residues. Trimming removed 8 bases at V and 0 bases at J, with 20 bases between. CDR3 nucleotides: TGTGCCAGCCACGCACCGGGACACCGGTCCTCCTACGAGCAGTACTTC. Amino acid sequence: CASHAPGHRSSYEQYF.

The chain employs TRBV28 and TRBJ1-2, with 7 bases identical to TRBD1. With 6 bases clipped from V and 8 bases from J, the junction kept 15 bases outside the gene matches. The CDR3 covers 15 residues. The germline CDR1 and CDR2 sequences are MDHEN and SYDVKM. CDR3 in DNA: TGTGCCAGCAGAATCCAGGGGGTTGTAGTGACGGGCTACACCTTC. This codes for CASRIQGVVVTGYTF.

This clone appeared a single time. The chain employs TRBV29-1 and TRBJ2-1; TRBD1 matches at 12 bases. V lost 3 bases and J lost 3; bases outside the gene matches: 3. The germline CDR1 and CDR2 sequences are SQVTM and ANQGSEA. This CDR3 has 15 amino acids. DNA for the CDR3: TGCAGCGTTGAGGGACAGGGGGCTTACTACAATGAGCAGTTCTTC. Residues: CSVEGQGAYYNEQFF.

The rearrangement links TRBV7-8 to TRBJ1-1; D may be TRBD1 (5 bases). CDR3 length: 14 amino acids. V was cut by 5 bases and J by 1 base, with 11 bases left in between. The germline gives CDR1 SGHVS, CDR2 FQNEAQ. Here the CDR3 reads CASSPREGNTEAFF. The CDR3 DNA is TGTGCCAGCAGCCCCAGGGAGGGGAACACTGAAGCTTTCTTT.

The V and J genes are TRBV2 and TRBJ2-1, with 8 bases matching TRBD1. Trimming at V came to 2 bases and at J to 15 bases, leaving 12 bases not matched to a gene. Germline CDR1 reads SNHLY; CDR2 reads FYNNEI. CDR3 length: 14 residues. CDR3 bases: TGTGCCAGCAGTGAAAATCCTGCAGGGGGCGGCGGGTTCTTC. It codes for CASSENPAGGGGFF.

This chain joins TRBV27 and TRBJ1-5, with D possibly being TRBD1 (5 bases). Trimming removed 6 bases at V and 5 bases at J, with 14 bases between. This CDR3 has 14 residues. Germline CDR1 MNHEY, CDR2 SMNVEV (reference sequence). The CDR3 nucleotides read TGTGCCAGCAGCACAGGCTTGATCGATCAGCCCCAGCATTTT. Amino acids: CASSTGLIDQPQHF.

The chain uses TRBV5-6 and TRBJ1-2; D may be TRBD1 (5 bases). The germline CDR1 and CDR2 sequences are SGHDT and YYEEEE. CDR3 length: 12 residues. Trimming removed 4 bases from V and 4 bases from J, with 8 bases in between. Here the CDR3 reads CASSIDSYGYTF. For the CDR3, the DNA is TGTGCCAGCAGCATTGACAGCTATGGCTACACCTTC.

The genes are TRBV25-1 and TRBJ2-7; maybe TRBD1 (6 bases). There are 15 residues in the CDR3. CDR1 MGHDK and CDR2 SYGVNS come from the germline V gene. Trimming removed 1 base at V and 2 bases at J, with 12 bases between. CDR3 protein: CASSEFRGHTYEQYF. The CDR3 region has the DNA TGTGCCAGCAGTGAATTTCGGGGACATACCTACGAGCAGTACTTC.

CDR3 amino acids: CASSFGSLKAQHF. CDR3 nucleotides: TGTGCCAGCAGCTTTGGCAGTTTGAAAGCCCAGCATTTT. The chain employs TRBV7-2 and TRBJ1-5; D is unclear. V was trimmed by 3 bases and J by 11 bases, leaving 14 bases between them. Germline lookup yields CDR1 SGHTA and CDR2 FQGNSA. The length of the CDR3 is 13 residues.

There are a few counts of this clone. The same CDR3 is also encoded by other DNA sequences in this sample. This chain links TRBV18 with TRBJ2-7; 7 positions agree with TRBD2. V lost 3 bases, J lost 0 bases, and 2 bases stayed unmatched. This CDR3 region has 14 residues. Germline-derived CDR1 and CDR2 are KGHSH and LQKENI. CDR3: CASSPGGSSYEQYF. The CDR3 DNA reads TGTGCCAGCTCACCGGGGGGGAGCTCCTACGAGCAGTACTTC. The variable domain in full, completed from reference TRBV18 and TRBJ2-7, reads NAGVMQNPRHLVRRRGQEARLRCSPMKGHSHVYWYRQLPEEGLKFMVYLQKENIIDESGMPKERFSAEFPKEGPSILRIQQVVRGDSAAYFCASSPGGSSYEQYFGPGTRLTVT.

Here the CDR3 reads CASSPPLNSPSYEQYF. The CDR3 DNA follows: TGTGCCAGCAGCCCTCCCTTGAACAGCCCTTCCTACGAGCAGTACTTC. The chain has TRBV4-2 and TRBJ2-7; D call uncertain. Germline values: CDR1 LGHNA, CDR2 YNFKEQ. Trimming pared 4 bases from V and 1 base from J, leaving 17 bases between. There are 16 residues in the CDR3.

This sequence joins TRBV5-6 and TRBJ2-1; perhaps TRBD1 as D (6 bases). In germline, CDR1 is SGHDT, CDR2 YYEEEE. This CDR3 comprises 17 residues. Trimming removed 3 bases at V and 0 bases at J, with 16 bases between. CDR3 sequence reads: CASSSATGQGSYNEQFF. The CDR3 bases are TGTGCCAGCAGCTCGGCTACAGGGCAGGGCTCCTACAATGAGCAGTTCTTC.